Below are 15 T cell receptor beta chains sequenced from a single sample in a study of cytomegalovirus exposure and HLA in healthy donors. Data came from immunoSEQ multiplex PCR; TCRdb stores just in-frame clones and leaves some out. The repertoire includes 60,000 to 70,000 clones, 85% to 90% of them detected once, and around 1.5% sits in the top ten. The sequencing sample was made of PBMCs. Receptors originate from a woman in her late teens or twenties in good health and CMV-seronegative.

V and J are TRBV5-1 and TRBJ1-1; D is possibly TRBD1 (6 bases). Trimming shortened V by 1 base and J by 0 bases, and 7 bases separated the two germline ends. The CDR3 covers 14 residues. Germline CDR1 is SGHRS and CDR2 is YFSETQ. In nucleotides, the CDR3 is TGCGCCAGCAGCTTGACAGGGCTGAACACTGAAGCTTTCTTT. Its protein is CASSLTGLNTEAFF.

Comment on this clone: This CDR3 fails to terminate in the conserved phenylalanine or tryptophan, so it likely reflects a read error. The DNA is left out, because the CDR3 cannot be placed on it with certainty; the CDR3 is given as TCRdb lists it. The J gene is TRBJ2-7, the V gene TRBV21-1; the D call TRBD2 from the table was never checked on the DNA. TRBV21-1 is recorded as a pseudogene. Counting both end residues, the CDR3 totals 9 amino acids. CDR3 loop: CASSKGRRL.

V is TRBV28 and J is TRBJ1-2; D may be TRBD1 (6 bases). Germline-derived CDR1 and CDR2 are MDHEN and SYDVKM. This CDR3 comprises 15 residues. Trimming took 6 bases from V and 8 from J, leaving 22 bases between them. In DNA form, the CDR3 reads TGTGCCAGCAGAGGACTCGACAGGCTTACTGGGGGCTACACCTTC. Translation gives CASRGLDRLTGGYTF.

V gene TRBV18 combines with J gene TRBJ1-1; 9 bases map to TRBD1. Germline V lookup: CDR1 KGHSH, CDR2 LQKENI. This CDR3 is 14 amino acids long. The junction had 4 bases not matched to a gene; V was cut back by 3 bases and J by 5 bases. CDR3 bases: TGTGCCAGCTCACCGGACAGGGGAATAACTGAAGCTTTCTTT. As protein: CASSPDRGITEAFF.

This clone appeared a few times. The chain's CDR3 is CASDSANQPQHF. DNA of the CDR3: TGTGCCAGCGACAGTGCGAATCAGCCCCAGCATTTT. The rearrangement uses TRBV6-4 and TRBJ1-5; tentatively, D is TRBD1 (5 bases). The germline gives CDR1 MRHNA, CDR2 SNTAGT. V lost 8 bases to trimming and J lost 4 bases, with 9 bases between them. The CDR3 loop spans 12 amino acids.

This chain joins TRBV2 and TRBJ2-2; possibly TRBD1 for D (6 bases). The V end lost 6 bases, the J end lost 4 bases, and 15 bases lay between the germline ends. CDR1 is SNHLY and CDR2 is FYNNEI in the germline V gene. The length of the CDR3 is 15 residues. The DNA of the CDR3 is TGTGCCAGCAGCAGTACAGGGTTGAGCACCGGGGAGCTGTTTTTT. Protein sequence: CASSSTGLSTGELFF.

This clone has more than one count but fewer than ten. The V call is TRBV14, the J call TRBJ2-3; 7 bases are shared with TRBD2. This CDR3 contains 15 residues. The germline V gene has CDR1 SGHDN and CDR2 FVKESK. V lost 6 bases, J lost 1 base, and 7 bases stayed unmatched. The CDR3 bases are TGTGCCAGCAGTGCCGGGACTACACGCACAGATACGCAGTATTTT. It specifies CASSAGTTRTDTQYF.

The chain employs TRBV7-2 and TRBJ2-3, with a possible D match to TRBD2 (5 bases). Trimming took off 1 base at V and 1 base at J, with 9 bases between the two ends. Germline loops: CDR1 SGHTA, CDR2 FQGNSA. The CDR3 consists of 15 residues. The CDR3 DNA is TGTGCCAGCAGCTTAGGGGGTAGCGGCACAGATACGCAGTATTTT. This codes for CASSLGGSGTDTQYF.

The gene calls are TRBV6-1 and TRBJ2-7; the match to TRBD2 covers 9 bases. J lost 3 bases, V lost 7 bases, and 10 bases had no gene match. Germline assignment: CDR1 MNHNS and CDR2 SASEGT. This CDR3 has 15 amino acids. The CDR3 sequence is CASNTHRLADYEQYF. In DNA, the CDR3 is TGTGCCAGCAATACCCACCGACTAGCGGACTACGAGCAGTACTTC.

The rearrangement joins TRBV30 to TRBJ2-5, with TRBD1 matching 7 bases. The CDR3 is made up of 13 amino acids. J lost 7 bases, V lost 5 bases, and 10 bases had no gene match. The germline V gene has CDR1 GTSNPN and CDR2 SVGIG (reference sequence). DNA of the CDR3: TGTGCCTGGTCGTCGGGACAGACGGGGACCCAGTACTTC. Protein: CAWSSGQTGTQYF. Variable domain in full (rest from reference TRBV30 and TRBJ2-5): SQTIHQWPATLVQPVGSPLSLECTVEGTSNPNLYWYRQAAGRGLQLLFYSVGIGQISSEVPQNLSASRPQDRQFILSSKKLLLSDSGFYLCAWSSGQTGTQYFGPGTRLLVL.

The chain joins TRBV9 to TRBJ2-5, with 7 bases fitting TRBD2. Unmatched junction bases numbered 11, after V lost 4 bases and J lost 5 bases. Looked up from germline, CDR1 is SGDLS and CDR2 is YYNGEE. This CDR3 comprises 15 residues. CDR3 loop: CASSPPSGGVETQYF. CDR3 DNA: TGTGCCAGCAGCCCTCCTAGCGGAGGAGTGGAGACCCAGTACTTC.

V is TRBV10-1 and J is TRBJ2-6; TRBD1 agrees at 7 bases. V shed 4 bases and J 0 bases; nucleotides not matched to a gene: 6. The CDR3 is made up of 17 amino acids. From germline, CDR1 is WNHNN and CDR2 SYGVQD (reference sequence). The chain's CDR3 is CASSAGGPLSGANVLTF. The CDR3 bases are TGCGCCAGCAGTGCAGGGGGTCCCCTCTCTGGGGCCAACGTCCTGACTTTC.

J is TRBJ1-2 and V is TRBV30; D is undetermined. This CDR3 region has 10 residues. The ends were cut back, 6 bases at V and 10 bases at J, with 12 bases in the middle. CDR1 is GTSNPN, CDR2 SVGIG, per germline (reference sequence). CDR3 sequence: CACSGFVYTF. In DNA form, the CDR3 reads TGTGCCTGTAGCGGATTTGTCTACACCTTC.

DNA of the CDR3: TGTGCCAGCAGCTCTGTACAGGGGGAGTATCAAGAGACCCAGTACTTC. As protein: CASSSVQGEYQETQYF. The V call is TRBV28, the J call TRBJ2-5; 8 nucleotides align to TRBD1. The CDR3 sequence is 16 residues long. V shed 6 bases and J 2 bases; nucleotides not matched to a gene: 11. Germline-derived CDR1 and CDR2 are MDHEN and SYDVKM. Together with reference TRBV28 and TRBJ2-5, the CDR3 gives the full variable domain: DVKVTQSSRYLVKRTGEKVFLECVQDMDHENMFWYRQDPGLGLRLIYFSYDVKMKEKGDIPEGYSVSREKKERFSLILESASTNQTSMYLCASSSVQGEYQETQYFGPGTRLLVL.

The chain has TRBV7-9 and TRBJ1-1, with no clear D. The V end was cut by 4 bases, the J end by 1 base, with 7 bases between. There are 13 residues in the CDR3. Germline V CDR1 and CDR2: SEHNR, FQNEAQ (reference sequence). Here the CDR3 reads CASSSQENTEAFF. CDR3 DNA: TGTGCCAGCAGCTCTCAGGAGAACACTGAAGCTTTCTTT.